This paragraph reports one T cell receptor beta chain. Clones were read by immunoSEQ multiplex PCR, and TCRdb kept only the in-frame ones, dropping some. The data contain around 25,000 clones, about nine tenths of them singletons. These data originate in a study of T cell changes during pregnancy in multiple sclerosis. CDR3 length: 15 residues. Germline assignment: CDR1 LNHNV and CDR2 YYDKDF (reference sequence). V gave up 7 bases and J gave up 3 bases, with 17 bases separating them. The V call is TRBV15, the J call TRBJ2-3; D possibly corresponds to TRBD1 (5 bases). This material consisted of CD8+ T cells from peripheral blood mononuclear cells, taken in the first trimester of pregnancy. This sequence was found in a female donor in good health, enrolled as a control in a pregnancy study. The CDR3 spells CATIQGPLETDTQYF. CDR3 sequence (DNA): TGTGCCACCATCCAGGGCCCATTAGAGACAGATACGCAGTATTTT.